These T cell receptor beta chains were read from a single sample in a study of blood T cell repertoires in COVID-19. Sequencing used immunoSEQ multiplex PCR; TCRdb keeps in-frame clones, though not all of them. Of 150,000 or so clones listed, roughly 80% are singletons. Specimen: peripheral blood. The receptor source for this set is a woman aged 60-75 years with COVID-19, enrolled during active disease. The CDR3 runs from the conserved cysteine through the conserved F or W. The order of the fields is V gene, CDR3 protein.

V: TRBV11-2
CDR3: CASSFIRLAGPTDTQYF

V: TRBV2
CDR3: CASSSGSQETQYF

V: TRBV5-1
CDR3: CASSPSGLNTEAFF

V: TRBV4-1
CDR3: CASSQTPGPGGQMNTEAFF

V: TRBV2
CDR3: CASGTAPYQPQHF

V: TRBV5-1
CDR3: CASSQQGLNTEAFF

V: TRBV12-5
CDR3: CASGFGTEHSSYNSPLHF

V: TRBV6-5
CDR3: CASSLSGKGQETQYF

V: TRBV10-2
CDR3: CASRPGLAGGEQFF

V: TRBV10-2
CDR3: CASSDYTDTQYF

V: TRBV7-9
CDR3: CASSSQDSGKLFF

V: TRBV30
CDR3: CAWSPGGWSTEAFF

V: TRBV6-1
CDR3: CASSERSGIGSYNEQFF

V: TRBV18
CDR3: CASSADRGLLGGYTF

V: TRBV27
CDR3: CASSLTSGSHGRNEQFF

V: TRBV29-1
CDR3: CSGADRGPDTQYF

V: TRBV5-1
CDR3: CASRSAGAGGWNEQFF

V: TRBV5-1
CDR3: CASSLGDSTLYGYTF

V: TRBV10-1
CDR3: CAAERLASNQPQHF

V: TRBV5-1
CDR3: CASSLTTGVYGYTF

V: TRBV20-1
CDR3: CSASRGTGGDQPQHF

V: TRBV5-1
CDR3: CASSPTSGTVGELFF

V: TRBV20-1
CDR3: CSARTTGFPTF

V: TRBV5-8
CDR3: CASSPDRGDQPQHF

V: TRBV11-2
CDR3: CASSLDPTTGEGYTF

V: TRBV18
CDR3: CASSPPGQGNEQYF

V: TRBV18
CDR3: CASSRTGISNEQFF

V: TRBV25-1
CDR3: CASSGQVRGYTF

V: TRBV6-6
CDR3: CASSYRGGTDTQYF

V: TRBV18
CDR3: CASSLGTGDTEAFF

V: TRBV6-5
CDR3: CASTAGLAGAGEQFF

V: TRBV10-1
CDR3: CATPRRQKNYYGYTF

V: TRBV7-9
CDR3: CASSFTIPGPSGYNEQFF

V: TRBV5-6
CDR3: CASSLAISSTDTQYF

V: TRBV9
CDR3: CASSATLTSSATGELFF

V: TRBV11-3
CDR3: CASSLGTQSTDTQYF

V: TRBV18
CDR3: CASSLPGQGGGTEAFF